These 4 T cell receptor beta chains were sequenced from one sample in a study of T cell responses to AZD1222 COVID-19 vaccine. Produced via immunoSEQ multiplex PCR; TCRdb's table is partial and in-frame only. The data show 95,000 to 150,000 clones, with 87% seen just once and about 2.5% held by the top ten. This specimen consisted of peripheral blood, obtained 28 days after the second AZD1222 dose. Receptor source: an adult who received the AZD1222 COVID-19 vaccine.

The genes are TRBV7-3 and TRBJ2-6, with 11 bases lining up with TRBD2. The CDR3 length is 18 residues. Trimming at V came to 3 bases and at J to 0 bases, leaving 4 bases not matched to a gene. Germline V gene lookup returns CDR1 SGHTA and CDR2 FQGTGA. CDR3 residues: CASSLGLAAFSGANVLTF. As DNA, the CDR3 is TGTGCCAGCAGCTTGGGACTAGCGGCCTTCTCTGGGGCCAACGTCCTGACTTTC. Using reference TRBV7-3 and TRBJ2-6 for the parts outside the CDR3, the full variable domain is GAGVSQTPSNKVTEKGKYVELRCDPISGHTALYWYRQSLGQGPEFLIYFQGTGAADDSGLPNDRFFAVRPEGSVSTLKIQRTERGDSAVYLCASSLGLAAFSGANVLTFGAGSRLTVL.

The chain employs TRBV24-1 and TRBJ1-1; D unclear. Germline assignment: CDR1 KGHDR and CDR2 SFDVKD. This CDR3 is 15 amino acids long. V dropped 4 bases and J dropped 5 bases, with 16 bases sitting between them. CDR3 sequence: CATSEAGSPITEAFF. The CDR3 region has the DNA TGTGCCACCAGTGAAGCGGGCTCCCCAATAACTGAAGCTTTCTTT.

The V and J genes are TRBV27 and TRBJ1-6; D gene uncertain. From germline, CDR1 is MNHEY and CDR2 SMNVEV (reference sequence). Trimming shortened V by 3 bases and J by 9 bases, and 9 bases separated the two germline ends. The CDR3 runs to 13 residues. CDR3 in DNA: TGTGCCAGCAGTTTTGGTTGGGGTTCACCCCTCCACTTT. Its translation is CASSFGWGSPLHF.

The V gene is TRBV7-9, the J gene TRBJ2-7; 10 bases are a match to TRBD1. CDR1 and CDR2 from the germline V gene are SEHNR and FQNEAQ (reference sequence). The trim removed 5 bases at V and 1 base at J, leaving 5 bases unmatched. The CDR3 is made up of 15 amino acids. In DNA, the CDR3 is TGTGCCAGCAGCCCAGGGACAGGGGCTTCCTACGAGCAGTACTTC. It translates to CASSPGTGASYEQYF.